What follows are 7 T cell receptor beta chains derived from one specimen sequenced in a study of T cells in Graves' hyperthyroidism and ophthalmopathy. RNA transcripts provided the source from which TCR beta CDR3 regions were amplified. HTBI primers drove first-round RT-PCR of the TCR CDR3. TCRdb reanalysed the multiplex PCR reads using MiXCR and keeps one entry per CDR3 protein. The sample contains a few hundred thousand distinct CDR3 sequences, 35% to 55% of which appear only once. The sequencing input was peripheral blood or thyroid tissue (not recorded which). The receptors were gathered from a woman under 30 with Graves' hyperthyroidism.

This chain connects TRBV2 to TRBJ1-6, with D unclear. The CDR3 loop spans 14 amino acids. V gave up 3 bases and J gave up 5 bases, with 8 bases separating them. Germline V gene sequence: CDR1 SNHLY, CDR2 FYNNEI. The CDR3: CASSDSADNSPLHF. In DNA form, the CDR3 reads TGTGCCAGCAGTGACAGCGCAGATAATTCACCCCTCCACTTT.

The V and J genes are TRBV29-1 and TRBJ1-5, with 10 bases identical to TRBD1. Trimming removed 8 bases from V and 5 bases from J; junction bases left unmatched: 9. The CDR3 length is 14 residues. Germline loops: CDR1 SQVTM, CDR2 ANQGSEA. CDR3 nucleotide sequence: TGCAGCCTAACAGTCGGGACAGGGGATCAGCCCCAGCATTTT. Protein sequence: CSLTVGTGDQPQHF.

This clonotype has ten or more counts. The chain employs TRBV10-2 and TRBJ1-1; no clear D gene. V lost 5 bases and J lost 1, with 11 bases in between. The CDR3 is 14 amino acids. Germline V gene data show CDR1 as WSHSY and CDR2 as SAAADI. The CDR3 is CASSYGPSNTEAFF. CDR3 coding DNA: TGCGCCAGCAGTTACGGCCCTTCGAACACTGAAGCTTTCTTT.

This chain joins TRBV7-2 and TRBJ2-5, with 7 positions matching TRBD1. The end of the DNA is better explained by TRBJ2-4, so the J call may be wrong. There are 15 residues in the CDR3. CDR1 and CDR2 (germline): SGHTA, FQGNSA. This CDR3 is CASSPRQGRKNIQYF. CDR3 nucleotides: TGTGCCAGCAGCCCACGACAGGGCCGGAAAAACATTCAGTACTTC.

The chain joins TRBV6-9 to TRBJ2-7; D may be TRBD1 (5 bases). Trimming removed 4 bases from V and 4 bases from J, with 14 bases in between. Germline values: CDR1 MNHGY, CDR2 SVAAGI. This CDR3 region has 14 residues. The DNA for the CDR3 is TGTGCCAGCAGTTCCTCAGGGCAGGAGTACGAGCAGTACTTC. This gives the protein CASSSSGQEYEQYF.

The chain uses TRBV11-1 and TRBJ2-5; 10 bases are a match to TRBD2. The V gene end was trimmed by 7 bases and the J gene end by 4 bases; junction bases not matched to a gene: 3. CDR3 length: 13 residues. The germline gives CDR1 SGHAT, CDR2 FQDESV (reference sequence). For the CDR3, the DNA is TGTGCCAGCACGACTAGCGGGCTAGAGACCCAGTACTTC. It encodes CASTTSGLETQYF.

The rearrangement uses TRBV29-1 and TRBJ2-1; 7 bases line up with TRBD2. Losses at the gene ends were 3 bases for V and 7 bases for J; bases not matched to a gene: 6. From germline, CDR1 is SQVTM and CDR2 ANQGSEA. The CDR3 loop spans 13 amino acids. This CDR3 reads CSVERLATNEQFF. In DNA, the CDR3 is TGCAGCGTTGAGAGACTAGCAACGAATGAGCAGTTCTTC.